This T cell receptor beta chain was retrieved from a study of cytomegalovirus exposure and HLA in healthy donors. Amplification used 60 Vbeta primers and 13 Jbeta primers. Only in-frame clones appear in the TCRdb table, and some are missing; sequencing was by immunoSEQ multiplex PCR. The sample includes around 200,000 clones, approximately 86% seen only once; the top ten take approximately 0.31%. The junction had 7 bases not matched to a gene; V was cut back by 6 bases and J by 8 bases. CDR1 and CDR2 (germline): MDHEN, SYDVKM. The CDR3 loop spans 13 amino acids. There were likely unrecorded immune exposures, though donors were nominally healthy when sampled. General study results and limits: An assumption of roughly uniform sequencing depth across donors underlay the presence/absence analyses. There were some public TCRs occurring in many donors, but most TCR sequences were rare. Sequencing likely produced, as an artifact, a cluster of highly shared sequence variants.

A note on this clone: What it binds is unknown.

The chain recombines TRBV28 with TRBJ1-2, with 9 bases aligning to TRBD1. Source material: PBMCs. This clonotype originated in a woman in her twenties or thirties in good health and CMV-seronegative. The CDR3 is CASRQQGAQGYTF. CDR3 in DNA: TGTGCCAGCAGGCAACAGGGGGCGCAGGGCTACACCTTC.